This T cell receptor beta chain was captured by sequencing in a study of blood T cell repertoires in COVID-19. Study context: Collection of acute and convalescent COVID-19 samples took place in the United States, Italy and Spain. From T cells, B-cell-depleted T cells, or PBMCs came the material, which was cDNA or gDNA.

Per the original methods: Estimated nucleated cell counts came from reference gene primer amplification. TCRdb keeps only in-frame clones here, not all; method: immunoSEQ multiplex PCR. V and J calls and clone size are those listed in that table; D and trimming were worked out from the DNA. The table records 120,000 to 150,000 clones, around nine tenths of them present only once. CDR1 is MNHNS and CDR2 is SASEGT in the germline V gene. Trimming pared 3 bases from V and 8 bases from J, leaving 16 bases between. The CDR3 sequence is 14 residues long. V is TRBV6-1 and J is TRBJ1-2, with D possibly matching TRBD1 (6 bases). The sequenced sample was peripheral blood. The receptor was derived from a human donor in a cohort sampled during active COVID-19. The CDR3 sequence is CASSDVRGREGYTF. CDR3 in DNA: TGTGCCAGCAGTGATGTACGGGGGCGGGAGGGCTACACCTTC.